The 17 T cell receptor beta chains below come from one sample, sequenced in a study of blood T cell repertoires in COVID-19. Repertoires were generated with immunoSEQ multiplex PCR, while TCRdb's copy carries only in-frame clones and drops some. The data show roughly 150,000 clones, with roughly four fifths seen just once and approximately 10% held by the top ten. The sample taken for sequencing was peripheral blood. Receptors were obtained from a man aged 65 to 85 with active or convalescent COVID-19.

This clone was seen only once. V and J are TRBV27 and TRBJ2-1; 9 nucleotides align to TRBD2. The CDR3 has 15 residues. Germline V gene sequence: CDR1 MNHEY, CDR2 SMNVEV (reference sequence). V shed 10 bases and J 4 bases; nucleotides not matched to a gene: 11. Written as DNA, the CDR3 is TGTGCCAACTCAAAGGTGACTAGCGGTTACAATGAGCAGTTCTTC. Its protein is CANSKVTSGYNEQFF.

The gene calls are TRBV15 and TRBJ2-7, with TRBD2 matching over 9 bases. Germline trimming cut 4 bases from V and 3 bases from J; bases unmatched to any gene: 10. The CDR3 is 16 amino acids. Germline V gene data show CDR1 as LNHNV and CDR2 as YYDKDF (reference sequence). CDR3 in amino acids: CATSKGSGRSNYEQYF. CDR3 bases: TGTGCCACCAGCAAGGGAAGCGGGAGGAGTAACTACGAGCAGTACTTC.

This clone occurred a few times. The J gene is TRBJ1-2, the V gene TRBV2; a weak D match, TRBD1 (5 bases). V lost 3 bases, J lost 2 bases, and 22 bases lay in between. Germline V gene sequence: CDR1 SNHLY, CDR2 FYNNEI. The CDR3 totals 18 residues. As DNA, the CDR3 is TGTGCCAGCAGTGACGAAGCGCGGGGGGGAGTGGGGAACTATGGCTACACCTTC. Translated: CASSDEARGGVGNYGYTF.

This chain joins TRBV7-8 and TRBJ2-3, with 9 bases lining up with TRBD2. CDR3 length: 15 amino acids. The germline CDR1 and CDR2 sequences are SGHVS and FQNEAQ. Trimming cost V 5 bases and J 3 bases; bases outside gene matches: 6. The CDR3 coding sequence is TGTGCCAGCAGCGCCCTGAGCGGGGGGACAGATACGCAGTATTTT. Translation: CASSALSGGTDTQYF.

This chain links TRBV5-4 with TRBJ1-1, with 7 nucleotides matching TRBD1. Germline CDR1 reads SGHNT; CDR2 reads YYREEE (reference sequence). The CDR3 contains 13 residues. Trimming cost V 2 bases and J 7 bases; bases outside gene matches: 5. CDR3 sequence reads: CASSFGTEVEAFF. The CDR3 region has the DNA TGTGCCAGCAGCTTCGGGACAGAGGTTGAAGCTTTCTTT.

Only one count was recorded for this clone. The V call is TRBV7-3, the J call TRBJ2-5; the match to TRBD1 covers 8 bases. Per the germline V gene, CDR1 is SGHTA and CDR2 is FQGTGA. CDR3 length: 13 amino acids. Unmatched junction bases numbered 3, after V lost 5 bases and J lost 4 bases. CDR3 nucleotide sequence: TGTGCCAGCAGCGCAGACAGGGGAGAGACCCAGTACTTC. Translation: CASSADRGETQYF.

CDR3 nucleotides: TGTGCCAGCAGCCCGGTCTCGTGGGCGCATGGCTACACCTTC. Amino acids: CASSPVSWAHGYTF. The chain has TRBV7-3 and TRBJ1-2; no definite D call. CDR3 length: 14 amino acids. V was trimmed by 5 bases and J by 6 bases, leaving 16 bases between them. CDR1 SGHTA and CDR2 FQGTGA come from the germline V gene.

About this clone itself: This may be a read error: a much more frequent sequence differs by one nucleotide. This chain joins TRBV6-5 and TRBJ2-7; 8 bases agree with TRBD2. The CDR3 extends over 14 amino acids. Trimming at V came to 2 bases and at J to 0 bases, leaving 0 bases not matched to a gene. Germline CDR1 is MNHEY and CDR2 is SVGAGI. The CDR3 sequence: CASSYGTSSYEQYF. DNA of the CDR3: TGTGCCAGCAGTTACGGGACTAGCTCCTACGAGCAGTACTTC.

This chain links TRBV19 with TRBJ2-7; 15 bases line up with TRBD2. The V gene's germline CDR1 is LNHDA and CDR2 SQIVND (reference sequence). Losses at the gene ends were 8 bases for V and 4 bases for J; bases not matched to a gene: 0. The CDR3 is made up of 13 amino acids. CDR3 amino acids: CASGTSGGYEQYF. CDR3 coding DNA: TGTGCCAGTGGGACTAGCGGGGGGTACGAGCAGTACTTC.

The rearrangement joins TRBV9 to TRBJ1-2; D possibly corresponds to TRBD1 (5 bases). V was trimmed by 0 bases and J by 8 bases, leaving 20 bases between them. This CDR3 has 16 residues. The germline V gene has CDR1 SGDLS and CDR2 YYNGEE. The CDR3 nucleotides read TGTGCCAGCAGCGTAGGGGGAGGGGACGGTTCTTACGGCTACACCTTC. Translated: CASSVGGGDGSYGYTF.

This sequence joins TRBV10-3 and TRBJ1-1, with D possibly matching TRBD1 (5 bases). The CDR3 covers 14 residues. Germline-derived CDR1 and CDR2 are ENHRY and SYGVKD. Trimming took off 4 bases at V and 5 bases at J, with 14 bases between the two ends. The DNA for the CDR3 is TGTGCCATCAGTGGATGGCCGGGGGGAACTGAAGCTTTCTTT. Protein sequence: CAISGWPGGTEAFF.

This chain uses TRBV5-1 with TRBJ2-5; D is perhaps TRBD1 (6 bases). Trimming left V 9 bases short and J 0 bases short, with 9 bases between. The CDR3 totals 12 residues. Germline-derived CDR1 and CDR2 are SGHRS and YFSETQ. The CDR3 bases are TGCGCCACCCGGACAGACCAAGAGACCCAGTACTTC. It codes for CATRTDQETQYF.

CDR3 sequence: CASSPTGRNEQFF. The CDR3 DNA follows: TGTGCCAGCTCACCGACAGGGAGGAATGAGCAGTTCTTC. The chain carries TRBV18 and TRBJ2-1; D might be TRBD1 (7 bases). Per germline, CDR1 KGHSH and CDR2 LQKENI. The CDR3 has 13 amino acids. Trimming cost V 3 bases and J 7 bases, with 10 bases left between them.

The chain combines TRBV5-4 with TRBJ1-2, with 10 positions matching TRBD1. CDR3 size: 15 residues. CDR1 is SGHNT and CDR2 is YYREEE in the germline V gene (reference sequence). V lost 4 bases and J lost 7; bases outside the gene matches: 10. The CDR3 region is CASSIAGQGMPGYTF. The CDR3 DNA reads as TGTGCCAGCAGCATTGCGGGACAGGGGATGCCTGGCTACACCTTC.

This chain joins TRBV7-2 and TRBJ2-5, with TRBD2 matching 7 bases. The junction had 6 bases not matched to a gene; V was cut back by 8 bases and J by 0 bases. Germline V gives CDR1 SGHTA, CDR2 FQGNSA. This CDR3 is built from 14 residues. CDR3 sequence reads: CASRRGVNQETQYF. CDR3 bases: TGTGCCAGCCGCCGGGGGGTGAACCAAGAGACCCAGTACTTC.

As concerns this clone: The same CDR3 is also encoded by other DNA sequences in this sample. This chain joins TRBV18 and TRBJ2-7; D call uncertain. Germline V gene data show CDR1 as KGHSH and CDR2 as LQKENI. CDR3 length equals 13 residues. Trimming cost V 6 bases and J 1 base, with 10 bases left between them. CDR3 coding DNA: TGTGCCAGCTCGCCCCCCAGTTCCTACGAGCAGTACTTC. This sequence encodes CASSPPSSYEQYF.

DNA of the CDR3: TGTGCCAGCAGTTATCGAGGACAGGGTGAGACTGAAGCTTTCTTT. Translated: CASSYRGQGETEAFF. The gene calls are TRBV6-2 or TRBV6-3 and TRBJ1-1, with 8 positions matching TRBD1. This CDR3 region has 15 residues. The V gene end was trimmed by 3 bases and the J gene end by 5 bases; junction bases not matched to a gene: 8. Germline lookup yields CDR1 MNHEY and CDR2 SVGEGT.